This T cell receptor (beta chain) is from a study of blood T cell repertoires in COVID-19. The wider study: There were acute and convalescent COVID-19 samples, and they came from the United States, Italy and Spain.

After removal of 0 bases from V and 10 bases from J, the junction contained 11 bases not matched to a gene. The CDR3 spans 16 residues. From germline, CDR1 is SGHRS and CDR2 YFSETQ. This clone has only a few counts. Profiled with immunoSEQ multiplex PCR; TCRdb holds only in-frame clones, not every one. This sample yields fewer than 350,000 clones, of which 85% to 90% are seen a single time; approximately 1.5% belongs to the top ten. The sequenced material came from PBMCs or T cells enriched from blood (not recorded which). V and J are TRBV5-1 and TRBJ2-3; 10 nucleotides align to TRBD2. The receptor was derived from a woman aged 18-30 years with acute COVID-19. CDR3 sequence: CASSLALAGARRSQYF. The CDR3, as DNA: TGCGCCAGCAGCTTGGCCCTAGCGGGGGCAAGGCGATCGCAGTATTTT.